This T cell receptor (beta chain) derives from a study of T-cell memory formation after mild COVID-19. At the level of the study: For the most part, TCR clusters were specific to one donor. Findings and caveats of the study: Several responding clones turned up in pre-infection memory, indicating that cross-reactive memory may have taken part.

5'RACE with constant-segment primers built TCRalpha and TCRbeta cDNA libraries with UMIs. In TCRdb, the 5' RACE reads were re-called with MiXCR into one record per CDR3 protein. The sample has about 560,000 distinct CDR3 sequences; 20% to 25% are singletons. Notes on this clonotype: Its antigen is not known.

The receptor comes from an adult woman who had mild COVID-19 (a few samples of this study predate the infection). Cell type and time point are not known. Sequences were obtained from PBMCs or a T cell subset sorted from them (not recorded which).

Here the CDR3 DNA reads TGCGCCAGCACCCTCGGACTAGCGGGGGAAGAGACCCAGTACTTC. Residues: CASTLGLAGEETQYF. The genes are TRBV5-1 and TRBJ2-5; TRBD2 matches 13 bases. This CDR3 has 15 amino acids. CDR1 is SGHRS and CDR2 is YFSETQ in the germline V gene. V lost 6 bases and J lost 3; bases outside the gene matches: 5.